The following is a T cell receptor (beta chain) sequence with its context. Its antigen remains unknown. This sample is drawn from a study of T cell responses to AZD1222 COVID-19 vaccine. Study observations and caveats: Females made up more of the donors, who were largely white British, and clonal diversity may have come out too low.

Data came from immunoSEQ multiplex PCR; TCRdb stores just in-frame clones and leaves some out. This table holds around 150,000 clones, about 92% found once. The CDR3 is 16 amino acids. Trimming removed 5 bases from V and 0 bases from J, with 14 bases in between. Germline CDR1 reads SGHTA; CDR2 reads FQGNSA. The chain is built from TRBV7-2 and TRBJ2-1, with D maybe TRBD2 (5 bases). The sequence came from an adult who received the AZD1222 COVID-19 vaccine. The starting material was peripheral blood, obtained 28 days after the second AZD1222 dose. CDR3 residues: CASSGRTPSSYNEQFF. The CDR3 region has the DNA TGTGCCAGCAGCGGAAGGACTCCCAGCTCCTACAATGAGCAGTTCTTC. The entire variable domain, with the rest obtained from reference TRBV7-2 and TRBJ2-1, is as follows: GAGVSQSPSNKVTEKGKDVELRCDPISGHTALYWYRQSLGQGLEFLIYFQGNSAPDKSGLPSDRFSAERTGGSVSTLTIQRTQQEDSAVYLCASSGRTPSSYNEQFFGPGTRLTVL.